Reported below is one T cell receptor (beta chain). This sample was included in a study of blood T cell repertoires in COVID-19. Study details: Nucleic acid was either cDNA or gDNA, and it came from T cells, B-cell-depleted T cells, or PBMCs.

Trimming took off 0 bases at V and 5 bases at J, with 9 bases between the two ends. CDR3 length equals 14 residues. Germline values: CDR1 SGHRS, CDR2 YFSETQ. The table came from immunoSEQ multiplex PCR; TCRdb's copy has only in-frame clones and leaves some out. The sample comprises about 260,000 clones, under 90% of which are singletons, and roughly 4% rests with the top ten. V and J are TRBV5-1 and TRBJ1-5; D is unclear. Source material: peripheral blood. This clonotype was sampled from a man between 60 and 75 years old with acute or convalescent COVID-19. The CDR3 sequence: CASSLEGRDQPQHF. The CDR3, as DNA: TGCGCCAGCAGCTTGGAAGGGAGAGATCAGCCCCAGCATTTT.